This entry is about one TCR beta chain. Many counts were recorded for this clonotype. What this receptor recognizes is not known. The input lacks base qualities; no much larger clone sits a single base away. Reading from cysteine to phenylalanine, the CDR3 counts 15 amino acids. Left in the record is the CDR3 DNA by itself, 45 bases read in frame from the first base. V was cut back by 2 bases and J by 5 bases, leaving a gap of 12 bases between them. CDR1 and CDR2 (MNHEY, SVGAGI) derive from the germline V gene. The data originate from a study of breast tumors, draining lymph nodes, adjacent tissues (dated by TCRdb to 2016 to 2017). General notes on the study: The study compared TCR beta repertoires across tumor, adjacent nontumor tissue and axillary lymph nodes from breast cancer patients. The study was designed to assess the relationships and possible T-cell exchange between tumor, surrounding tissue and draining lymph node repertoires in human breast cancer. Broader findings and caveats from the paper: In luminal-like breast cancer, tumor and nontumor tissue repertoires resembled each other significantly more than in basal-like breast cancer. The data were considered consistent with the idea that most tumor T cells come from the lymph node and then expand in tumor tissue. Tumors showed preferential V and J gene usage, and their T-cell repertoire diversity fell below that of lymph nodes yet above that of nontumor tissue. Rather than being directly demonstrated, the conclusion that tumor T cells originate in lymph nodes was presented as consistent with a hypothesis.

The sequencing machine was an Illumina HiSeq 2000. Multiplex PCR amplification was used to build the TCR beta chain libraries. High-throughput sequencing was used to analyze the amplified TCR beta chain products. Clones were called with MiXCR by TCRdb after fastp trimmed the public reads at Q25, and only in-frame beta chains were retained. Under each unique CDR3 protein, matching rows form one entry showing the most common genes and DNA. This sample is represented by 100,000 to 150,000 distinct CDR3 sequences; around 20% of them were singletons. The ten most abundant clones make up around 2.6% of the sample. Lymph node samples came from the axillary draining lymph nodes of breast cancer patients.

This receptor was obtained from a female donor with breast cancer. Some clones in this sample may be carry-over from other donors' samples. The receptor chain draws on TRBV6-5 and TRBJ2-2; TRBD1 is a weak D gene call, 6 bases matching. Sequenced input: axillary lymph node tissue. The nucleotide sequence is TGTGCCAGCAGTTACGACGGCCAGGGGACCGGGGAGCTGTTTTTT. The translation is CASSYDGQGTGELFF.